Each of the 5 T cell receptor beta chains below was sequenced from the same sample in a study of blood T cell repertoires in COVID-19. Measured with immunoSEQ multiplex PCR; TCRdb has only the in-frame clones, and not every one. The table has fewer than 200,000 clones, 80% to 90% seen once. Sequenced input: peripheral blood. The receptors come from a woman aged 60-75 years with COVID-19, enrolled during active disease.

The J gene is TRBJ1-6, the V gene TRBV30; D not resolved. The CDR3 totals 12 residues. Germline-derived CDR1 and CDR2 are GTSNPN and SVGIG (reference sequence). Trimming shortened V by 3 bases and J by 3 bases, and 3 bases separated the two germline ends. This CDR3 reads CAWSFYNSPLHF. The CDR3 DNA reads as TGTGCCTGGAGCTTCTATAATTCACCCCTCCACTTT. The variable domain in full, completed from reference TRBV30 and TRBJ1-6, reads SQTIHQWPATLVQPVGSPLSLECTVEGTSNPNLYWYRQAAGRGLQLLFYSVGIGQISSEVPQNLSASRPQDRQFILSSKKLLLSDSGFYLCAWSFYNSPLHFGNGTRLTVT.

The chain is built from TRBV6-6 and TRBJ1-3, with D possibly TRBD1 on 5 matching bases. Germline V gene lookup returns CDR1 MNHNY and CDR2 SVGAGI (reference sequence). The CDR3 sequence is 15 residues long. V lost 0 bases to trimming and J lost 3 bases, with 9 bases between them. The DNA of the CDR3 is TGTGCCAGCAGTTACTCCGGGGGGATTGGAAACACCATATATTTT. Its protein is CASSYSGGIGNTIYF.

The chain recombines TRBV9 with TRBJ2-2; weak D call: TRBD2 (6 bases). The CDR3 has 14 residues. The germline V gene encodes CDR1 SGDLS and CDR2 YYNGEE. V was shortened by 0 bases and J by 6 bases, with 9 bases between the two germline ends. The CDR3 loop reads CASSVGDSSGELFF. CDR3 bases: TGTGCCAGCAGCGTAGGGGACTCTTCCGGGGAGCTGTTTTTT.

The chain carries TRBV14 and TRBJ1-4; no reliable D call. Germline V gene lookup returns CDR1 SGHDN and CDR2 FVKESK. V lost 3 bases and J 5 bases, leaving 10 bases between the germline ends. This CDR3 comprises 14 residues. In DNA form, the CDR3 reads TGTGCCAGCAGCCACGCCAGCGAAAATGAAAAACTGTTTTTT. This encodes CASSHASENEKLFF.

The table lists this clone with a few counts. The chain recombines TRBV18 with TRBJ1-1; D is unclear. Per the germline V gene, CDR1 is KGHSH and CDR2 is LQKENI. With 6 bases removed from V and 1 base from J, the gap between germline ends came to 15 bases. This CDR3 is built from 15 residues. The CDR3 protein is CASSFTGFGNTEAFF. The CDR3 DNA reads TGTGCCAGCTCGTTTACGGGGTTTGGGAACACTGAAGCTTTCTTT.